One sample yielded the 17 T cell receptor beta chains listed below, sequenced in a study of blood T cell repertoires in COVID-19. Method: immunoSEQ multiplex PCR; TCRdb's copy keeps in-frame clones and lacks some. In the table there are about 240,000 clones, 80% to 90% of which are singletons. Sequenced material: peripheral blood. Receptors originate from a woman older than 75 with COVID-19, enrolled during active disease.

V and J are TRBV19 and TRBJ2-3; possible D gene TRBD2, 6 bases. Deletions cut 5 bases from V and 1 base from J, with 13 bases between. The CDR3 covers 15 residues. Germline CDR1 LNHDA, CDR2 SQIVND (reference sequence). CDR3 sequence: CASSPRRGRTDTQYF. The CDR3 DNA is TGTGCCAGTAGTCCGAGGCGGGGTCGCACAGATACGCAGTATTTT.

This chain links TRBV7-3 with TRBJ2-1, with TRBD2 matching 11 bases. The length of the CDR3 is 14 residues. V shed 3 bases and J 8 bases; nucleotides not matched to a gene: 3. CDR1 is SGHTA, CDR2 FQGTGA, per germline. This CDR3 reads CASSFLAGGHEQFF. CDR3 in DNA: TGTGCCAGCAGCTTCTTAGCGGGGGGGCATGAGCAGTTCTTC.

The chain carries TRBV18 and TRBJ2-3, with 10 bases lining up with TRBD2. This CDR3 region has 15 residues. The germline V gene encodes CDR1 KGHSH and CDR2 LQKENI. J was trimmed by 4 bases and V by 5 bases; bases with no gene match: 6. The CDR3 protein is CASSKSGRAADTQYF. The CDR3 DNA reads as TGTGCCAGCTCAAAGAGCGGGAGGGCCGCAGATACGCAGTATTTT.

The rearrangement joins TRBV6-5 to TRBJ1-1; 8 bases fit TRBD1. Germline CDR1 and CDR2: MNHEY and SVGAGI. The V and J ends lost 7 bases and 5 bases, in that order; junction bases with no gene match: 9. This CDR3 is 14 amino acids long. The DNA of the CDR3 is TGTGCCAGCACTAAAAGTCAGGGGGCAACTGAAGCTTTCTTT. It is translated as CASTKSQGATEAFF.

Only a few counts were recorded for this clone. The chain has TRBV18 and TRBJ1-2, with 7 positions matching TRBD1. Germline V CDR1 and CDR2: KGHSH, LQKENI. The CDR3 extends over 13 amino acids. The V gene end was trimmed by 5 bases and the J gene end by 5 bases; junction bases not matched to a gene: 5. CDR3 DNA: TGTGCCAGCTCAACTGACAGGGATTATGGCTACACCTTC. Its translation is CASSTDRDYGYTF.

V and J are TRBV18 and TRBJ1-5; 8 bases fit TRBD1. Germline assignment: CDR1 KGHSH and CDR2 LQKENI. This CDR3 region has 16 residues. V dropped 3 bases and J dropped 5; count of bases not matched to a gene: 9. CDR3: CASSPTAGGMDQPQHF. CDR3 DNA: TGTGCCAGCTCACCTACGGCAGGGGGCATGGATCAGCCCCAGCATTTT.

The gene calls are TRBV28 and TRBJ1-2; no clear D. The CDR3 runs 13 residues. Deletions cut 7 bases from V and 4 bases from J, with 13 bases between. In germline, CDR1 is MDHEN, CDR2 SYDVKM. CDR3 coding DNA: TGTGCCAGCACATTCCGCGAGTCCTATGGCTACACCTTC. Translation gives CASTFRESYGYTF.

CDR3 in DNA: TGTGCCTGGAAAGGAACAGGTTTTCGGACTGAAGCTTTCTTT. This codes for CAWKGTGFRTEAFF. The V and J genes are TRBV30 and TRBJ1-1; D possibly corresponds to TRBD1 (5 bases). The CDR3 runs to 14 residues. CDR1 and CDR2 from the germline V gene are GTSNPN and SVGIG (reference sequence). The V end lost 4 bases, the J end lost 5 bases, and 17 bases lay between the germline ends.

The genes are TRBV10-2 and TRBJ2-2, with 7 bases lining up with TRBD2. This CDR3 comprises 15 residues. Unmatched junction bases numbered 6, after V lost 7 bases and J lost 1 base. From germline, CDR1 is WSHSY and CDR2 SAAADI. The CDR3 spells CASTAGKLNTGELFF. CDR3 sequence (DNA): TGCGCCAGCACAGCGGGGAAATTGAACACCGGGGAGCTGTTTTTT.

V and J are TRBV5-1 and TRBJ2-1; 9 bases agree with TRBD2. The CDR3 consists of 14 residues. CDR1 SGHRS and CDR2 YFSETQ come from the germline V gene. J was trimmed by 9 bases and V by 0 bases; bases with no gene match: 4. CDR3 amino acids: CASSLGREGGEQFF. CDR3 DNA sequence: TGCGCCAGCAGCTTGGGGCGGGAGGGAGGTGAGCAGTTCTTC.

This chain connects TRBV3-1 (or the pseudogene TRBV3-2) to TRBJ2-3; 9 bases line up with TRBD1. J was trimmed by 2 bases and V by 5 bases; bases with no gene match: 8. The CDR3 contains 16 residues. Germline V gene data show CDR1 as LGHDT and CDR2 as YNNKEL (reference sequence). CDR3: CASSSSGQGYTDTQYF. The DNA for the CDR3 is TGTGCCAGCAGCAGTTCTGGACAGGGGTACACAGATACGCAGTATTTT.

This clone was recorded only once. The chain recombines TRBV7-3 with TRBJ1-6, with D maybe TRBD1 (5 bases). The germline CDR1 and CDR2 sequences are SGHTA and FQGTGA. The CDR3 sequence is 13 residues long. Trimming pared 6 bases from V and 6 bases from J, leaving 9 bases between. CDR3 coding DNA: TGTGCCAGCAGGGACAACCTTAATTCACCCCTCCACTTT. Protein product: CASRDNLNSPLHF.

The chain combines TRBV6-5 with TRBJ2-1, with 14 bases fitting TRBD2. This CDR3 region has 15 residues. From germline, CDR1 is MNHEY and CDR2 SVGAGI. V trimming: 6 bases; J trimming: 7 bases; junction bases outside the gene matches: 5. In nucleotides, the CDR3 is TGTGCCAGCAGGGTGACTAGCGGGGGGGCTAATGAGCAGTTCTTC. Its translation: CASRVTSGGANEQFF.

The J gene is TRBJ1-1, the V gene TRBV3-1 (or the pseudogene TRBV3-2); tentatively, D is TRBD1 (5 bases). This CDR3 region has 14 residues. Germline values: CDR1 LGHDT, CDR2 YNNKEL (reference sequence). The germline V and J ends were trimmed by 6 bases and 2 bases, with 13 bases remaining between them. The CDR3 DNA reads TGTGCCAGCAGGGACGGGGGGGTAAACACTGAAGCTTTCTTT. Translating it yields CASRDGGVNTEAFF.

The chain has TRBV7-2 and TRBJ2-7; D might be TRBD2 (6 bases). CDR1 is SGHTA and CDR2 is FQGNSA in the germline V gene. V dropped 4 bases and J dropped 3 bases, with 10 bases sitting between them. The CDR3 loop spans 13 amino acids. Written as DNA, the CDR3 is TGTGCCAGCAGCTCGACCGGGAGCTACGAGCAGTACTTC. Residues: CASSSTGSYEQYF. Drawing the rest from reference TRBV7-2 and TRBJ2-7, the complete variable domain is GAGVSQSPSNKVTEKGKDVELRCDPISGHTALYWYRQSLGQGLEFLIYFQGNSAPDKSGLPSDRFSAERTGGSVSTLTIQRTQQEDSAVYLCASSSTGSYEQYFGPGTRLTVT.

A note on this clone: At one boundary the junction diverges from the germline segment, which might be a read error. The rearrangement joins TRBV7-7 to TRBJ2-5; 13 positions agree with TRBD2. There are 16 residues in the CDR3. The germline V gene encodes CDR1 SSHAT and CDR2 FNYEAQ (reference sequence). The CDR3: CASSIQTSGGQETQYF. The CDR3 DNA is TGTGCTAGCAGTATTCAGACTAGCGGGGGGCAAGAGACCCAGTACTTC.

The V and J genes are TRBV19 and TRBJ1-2; D is perhaps TRBD1 (5 bases). The ends were cut back, 3 bases at V and 3 bases at J, with 11 bases in the middle. Germline lookup yields CDR1 LNHDA and CDR2 SQIVND (reference sequence). This CDR3 has 14 amino acids. This CDR3 reads CASSILPQDYGYTF. The CDR3 DNA is TGTGCCAGTAGTATCCTCCCACAGGACTATGGCTACACCTTC.